This record covers a single T cell receptor (beta chain). The antigen is not known. These data come from a study of T cell responses to AZD1222 COVID-19 vaccine. Overall study findings and caveats: There were repertoire samples only from the period after the peak T cell response. A reported finding is that nearly half of spike-specific TCRs target unmutated variant regions. Spike regions recognized by vaccine-associated CD4 TCRs spanned the protein, led by 160-218 and 743-854.

Trimming at V came to 1 base and at J to 10 bases, leaving 5 bases not matched to a gene. The CDR3 spans 15 residues. From germline, CDR1 is LGHDT and CDR2 YNNKEL (reference sequence). The table came from immunoSEQ multiplex PCR; TCRdb's copy has only in-frame clones and leaves some out. The sample contains tens of thousands of clones, approximately 83% of which appear only once. Here the sequenced sample was peripheral blood, taken 28 days after the second AZD1222 dose. This receptor was identified in an adult who received the AZD1222 COVID-19 vaccine. This rearrangement joins TRBV3-1 (or the pseudogene TRBV3-2) to TRBJ1-6; TRBD1 aligns across 9 bases. CDR3 bases: TGTGCCAGCAGCCAAGTAAGGACAGGGGACTCACCCCTCCACTTT. Protein sequence: CASSQVRTGDSPLHF.